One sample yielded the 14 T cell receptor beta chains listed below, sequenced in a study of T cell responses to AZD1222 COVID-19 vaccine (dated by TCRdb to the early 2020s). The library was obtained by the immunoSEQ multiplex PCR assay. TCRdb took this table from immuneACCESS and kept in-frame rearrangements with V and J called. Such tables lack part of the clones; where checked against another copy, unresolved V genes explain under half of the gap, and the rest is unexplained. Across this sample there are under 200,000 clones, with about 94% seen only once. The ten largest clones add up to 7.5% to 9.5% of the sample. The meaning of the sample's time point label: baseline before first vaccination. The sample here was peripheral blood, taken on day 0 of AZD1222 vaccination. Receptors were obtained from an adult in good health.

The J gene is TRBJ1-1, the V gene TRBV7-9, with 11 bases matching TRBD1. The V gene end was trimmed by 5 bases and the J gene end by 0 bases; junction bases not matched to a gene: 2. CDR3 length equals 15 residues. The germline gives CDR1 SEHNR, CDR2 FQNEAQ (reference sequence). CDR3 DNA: TGTGCCAGCAGCGGGACAGGGGGAATGAACACTGAAGCTTTCTTT. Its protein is CASSGTGGMNTEAFF.

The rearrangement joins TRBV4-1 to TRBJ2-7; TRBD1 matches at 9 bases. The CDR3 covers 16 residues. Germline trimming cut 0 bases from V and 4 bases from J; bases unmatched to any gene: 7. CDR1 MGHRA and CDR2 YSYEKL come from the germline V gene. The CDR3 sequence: CASSQDWGQGRYEQYF. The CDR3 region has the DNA TGCGCCAGCAGCCAAGATTGGGGACAGGGTCGATACGAGCAGTACTTC.

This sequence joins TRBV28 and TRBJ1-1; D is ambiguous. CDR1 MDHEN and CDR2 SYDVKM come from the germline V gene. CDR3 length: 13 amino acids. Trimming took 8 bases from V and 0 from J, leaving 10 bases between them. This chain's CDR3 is CASEQNMNTEAFF. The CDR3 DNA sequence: TGTGCCAGCGAACAGAACATGAACACTGAAGCTTTCTTT.

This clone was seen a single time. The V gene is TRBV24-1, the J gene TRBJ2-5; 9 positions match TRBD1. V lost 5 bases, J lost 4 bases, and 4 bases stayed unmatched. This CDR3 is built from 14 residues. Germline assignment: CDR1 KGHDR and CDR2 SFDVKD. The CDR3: CATSVTGGGETQYF. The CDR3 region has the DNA TGTGCCACCAGTGTAACAGGGGGCGGAGAGACCCAGTACTTC.

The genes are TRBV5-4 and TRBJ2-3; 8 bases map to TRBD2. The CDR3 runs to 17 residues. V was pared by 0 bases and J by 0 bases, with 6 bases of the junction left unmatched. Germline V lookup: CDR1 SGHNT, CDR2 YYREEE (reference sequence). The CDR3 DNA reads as TGTGCCAGCAGCTTGGCCGAATCTAGCGGGAGCACAGATACGCAGTATTTT. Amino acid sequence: CASSLAESSGSTDTQYF.

CDR3 bases: TGTGCCAGTAGTAGACTAGCGGGAGAAGTGATTCAACGAGCAGATACGCAGTATTTT. Protein: CASSRLAGEVIQRADTQYF. This chain links TRBV19 with TRBJ2-3; TRBD2 matches at 12 bases. Trimming removed 4 bases from V and 4 bases from J; junction bases left unmatched: 15. The CDR3 spans 19 residues. The V gene's germline CDR1 is LNHDA and CDR2 SQIVND (reference sequence). Combining the CDR3 with reference TRBV19 and TRBJ2-3 gives the whole variable domain DGGITQSPKYLFRKEGQNVTLSCEQNLNHDAMYWYRQDPGQGLRLIYYSQIVNDFQKGDIAEGYSVSREKKESFPLTVTSAQKNPTAFYLCASSRLAGEVIQRADTQYFGPGTRLTVL.

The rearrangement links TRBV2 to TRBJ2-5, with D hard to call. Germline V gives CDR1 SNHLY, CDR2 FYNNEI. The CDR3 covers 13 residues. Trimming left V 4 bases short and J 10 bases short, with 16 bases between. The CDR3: CASSGGAQRNQYF. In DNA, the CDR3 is TGTGCCAGCAGTGGGGGTGCCCAGAGAAACCAGTACTTC.

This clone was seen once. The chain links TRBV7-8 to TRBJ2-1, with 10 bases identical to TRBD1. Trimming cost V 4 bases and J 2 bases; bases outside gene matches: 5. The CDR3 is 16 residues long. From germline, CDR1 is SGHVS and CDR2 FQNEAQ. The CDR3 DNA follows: TGTGCCAGCAGCTCGACAGGGGGCGGGCCCTACAATGAGCAGTTCTTC. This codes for CASSSTGGGPYNEQFF.

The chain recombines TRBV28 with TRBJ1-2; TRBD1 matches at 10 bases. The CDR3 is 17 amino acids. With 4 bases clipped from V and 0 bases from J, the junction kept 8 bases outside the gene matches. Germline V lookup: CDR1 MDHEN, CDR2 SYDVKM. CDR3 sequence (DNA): TGTGCCAGCAGTTCTAGGGGACAGGGGAAAACTAACTATGGCTACACCTTC. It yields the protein CASSSRGQGKTNYGYTF.

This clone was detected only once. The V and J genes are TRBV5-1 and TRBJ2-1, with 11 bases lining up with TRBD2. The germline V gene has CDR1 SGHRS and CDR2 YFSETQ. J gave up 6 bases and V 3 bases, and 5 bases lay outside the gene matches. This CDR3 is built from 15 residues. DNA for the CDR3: TGCGCCAGCAGCTCCGGGACTAGCGGCGGCAATGAGCAGTTCTTC. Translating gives CASSSGTSGGNEQFF.

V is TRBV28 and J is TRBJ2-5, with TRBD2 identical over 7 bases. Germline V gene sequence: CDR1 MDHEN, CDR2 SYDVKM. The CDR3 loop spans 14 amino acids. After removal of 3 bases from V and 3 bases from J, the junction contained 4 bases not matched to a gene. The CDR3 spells CASSLGGVKETQYF. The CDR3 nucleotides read TGTGCCAGCAGTTTGGGGGGGGTAAAAGAGACCCAGTACTTC.

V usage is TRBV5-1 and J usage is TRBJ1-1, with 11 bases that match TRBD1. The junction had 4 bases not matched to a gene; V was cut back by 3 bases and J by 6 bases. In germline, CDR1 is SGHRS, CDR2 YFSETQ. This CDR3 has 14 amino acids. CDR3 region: CASSSWTGGSEAFF. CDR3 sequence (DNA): TGCGCCAGCAGCTCCTGGACAGGGGGCTCTGAAGCTTTCTTT. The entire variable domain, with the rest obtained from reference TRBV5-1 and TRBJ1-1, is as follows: KAGVTQTPRYLIKTRGQQVTLSCSPISGHRSVSWYQQTPGQGLQFLFEYFSETQRNKGNFPGRFSGRQFSNSRSEMNVSTLELGDSALYLCASSSWTGGSEAFFGQGTRLTVV.

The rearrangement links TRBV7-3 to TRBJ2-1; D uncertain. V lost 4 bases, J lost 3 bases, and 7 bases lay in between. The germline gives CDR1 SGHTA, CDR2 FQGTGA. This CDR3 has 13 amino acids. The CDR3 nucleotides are TGTGCCAGCAGCTCCCCGGGCTACAATGAGCAGTTCTTC. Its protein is CASSSPGYNEQFF.

The CDR3 spells CASSFIRGSGNTIYF. The CDR3, as DNA: TGTGCCAGCAGCTTTATCAGGGGCTCTGGAAACACCATATATTTT. V usage is TRBV5-6 and J usage is TRBJ1-3; possible D gene TRBD1, 6 bases. CDR3 length: 15 residues. V lost 2 bases and J lost 0, with 9 bases in between. Germline assignment: CDR1 SGHDT and CDR2 YYEEEE.